This T cell receptor beta chain was found in a study of shared clonotypes between healthy human individuals. Study-wide points: With a handful of donors compared, around 4.7% of naive CD4 clonotypes were shared. Relative to memory subsets, naive subsets generally showed larger estimated richness.

Naive CD8 isolation took CD45RO-negative cells positively selected for CCR7 and excluded terminally differentiated effector memory CD45RA+ cells. Per germline, CDR1 SGHVS and CDR2 FNYEAQ. With 1 base removed from V and 6 bases from J, the gap between germline ends came to 10 bases. The CDR3 extends over 14 amino acids. As concerns this clone: Antigen specificity is unknown.

As handled by the study authors: Filtering differed because ImmunoSEQ produced junction-only sequences that carried no quality scores. Using immunoSEQ multiplex PCR, the repertoire was profiled, and TCRdb retains in-frame clones only, with some absent. V, J and clone size reflect that table, while D and trimming were determined from the DNA. The table has about 2 million clones, approximately 95% seen once. The receptor comes from a man aged 18 to 35 in good health. The sample consisted of naive CD8+ T cells sorted from blood. The rearrangement links TRBV7-6 to TRBJ2-1; TRBD1 is a possible D gene (5 bases). The CDR3: CASSLGGTGNEQFF. Written as DNA, the CDR3 is TGTGCCAGCAGCTTAGGGGGCACGGGCAATGAGCAGTTCTTC.